This TCR beta chain is drawn from a study of a mutant IDH1 vaccine in newly diagnosed glioma. For the study at large: Eight vaccinations went to patients in weeks 1, 3, 5, 7, 11, 15, 19, 23. Treated patients comprised 62.5% males and roughly 40% females, mean age around 40 years. Most patients had received both radiotherapy and temozolomide, the prior options being radiotherapy, temozolomide, or both. Study findings and constraints: Alterations occurring in top peripheral T cell clonotypes seemed unrelated to pseudoprogression.

Details on this clone: Its antigen is unknown.

Time point reported: week 5, during vaccination. Each dose of the vaccine consisted of 300 ug of mutant IDH1 20-mer peptide, with topical imiquimod. Clones were read by immunoSEQ multiplex PCR, and TCRdb kept only the in-frame ones, dropping some. The table has around 50,000 clones, approximately 90% seen once. The CDR3 has 12 residues. CDR1 and CDR2 (germline): SGHRS, YFSETQ. V lost 0 bases and J 8 bases, leaving 7 bases between the germline ends. The sequences come from PBMCs, collected from a glioma patient whose treatment included an IDH1 peptide vaccine. This sequence was found in a woman aged 40-49 years with glioma. V usage is TRBV5-1 and J usage is TRBJ2-3; TRBD2 might be the D (5 bases). The CDR3 spells CASSLAEGTQYF. CDR3 bases: TGCGCCAGCAGCTTGGCCGAGGGTACGCAGTATTTT. The entire variable domain, with the rest obtained from reference TRBV5-1 and TRBJ2-3, is as follows: KAGVTQTPRYLIKTRGQQVTLSCSPISGHRSVSWYQQTPGQGLQFLFEYFSETQRNKGNFPGRFSGRQFSNSRSEMNVSTLELGDSALYLCASSLAEGTQYFGPGTRLTVL.